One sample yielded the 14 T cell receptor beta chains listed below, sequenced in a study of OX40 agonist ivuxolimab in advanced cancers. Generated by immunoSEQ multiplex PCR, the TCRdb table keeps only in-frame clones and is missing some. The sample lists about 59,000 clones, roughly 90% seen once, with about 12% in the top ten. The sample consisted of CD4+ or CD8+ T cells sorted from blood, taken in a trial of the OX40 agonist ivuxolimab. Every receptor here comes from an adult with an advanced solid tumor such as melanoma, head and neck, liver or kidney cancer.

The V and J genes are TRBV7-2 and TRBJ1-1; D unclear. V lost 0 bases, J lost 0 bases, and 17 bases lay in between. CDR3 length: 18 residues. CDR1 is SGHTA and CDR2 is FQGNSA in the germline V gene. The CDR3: CASSLAYPRESMNTEAFF. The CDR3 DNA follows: TGTGCCAGCAGCTTAGCGTACCCACGGGAGTCAATGAACACTGAAGCTTTCTTT.

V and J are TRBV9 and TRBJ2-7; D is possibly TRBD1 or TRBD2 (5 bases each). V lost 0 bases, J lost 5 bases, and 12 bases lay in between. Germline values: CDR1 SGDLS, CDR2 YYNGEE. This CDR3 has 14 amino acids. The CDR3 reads CASSVGGNAHEQYF. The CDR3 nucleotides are TGTGCCAGCAGCGTAGGGGGGAATGCCCACGAGCAGTACTTC.

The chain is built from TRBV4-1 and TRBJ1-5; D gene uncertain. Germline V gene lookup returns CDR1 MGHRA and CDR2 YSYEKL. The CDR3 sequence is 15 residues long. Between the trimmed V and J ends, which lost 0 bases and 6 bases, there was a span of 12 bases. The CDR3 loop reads CASSQEGRAGQPQHF. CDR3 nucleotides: TGCGCCAGCAGCCAAGAAGGACGGGCGGGTCAGCCCCAGCATTTT.

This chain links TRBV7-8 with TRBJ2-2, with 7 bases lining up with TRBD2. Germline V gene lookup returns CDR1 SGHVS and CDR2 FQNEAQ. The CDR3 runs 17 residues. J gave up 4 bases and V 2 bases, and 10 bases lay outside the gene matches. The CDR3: CASSLTPGREITGELFF. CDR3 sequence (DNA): TGTGCCAGCAGCTTAACCCCGGGGCGGGAGATCACCGGGGAGCTGTTTTTT. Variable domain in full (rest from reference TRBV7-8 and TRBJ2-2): GAGVSQSPRYKVAKRGQDVALRCDPISGHVSLFWYQQALGQGPEFLTYFQNEAQLDKSGLPSDRFFAERPEGSVSTLKIQRTQQEDSAVYLCASSLTPGREITGELFFGEGSRLTVL.

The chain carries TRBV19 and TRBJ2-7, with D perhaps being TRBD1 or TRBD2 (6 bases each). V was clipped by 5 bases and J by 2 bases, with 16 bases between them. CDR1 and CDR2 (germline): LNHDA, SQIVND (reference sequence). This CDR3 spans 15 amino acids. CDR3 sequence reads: CASSAEGGITYEQYF. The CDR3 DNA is TGTGCCAGTAGTGCGGAAGGGGGGATCACCTACGAGCAGTACTTC.

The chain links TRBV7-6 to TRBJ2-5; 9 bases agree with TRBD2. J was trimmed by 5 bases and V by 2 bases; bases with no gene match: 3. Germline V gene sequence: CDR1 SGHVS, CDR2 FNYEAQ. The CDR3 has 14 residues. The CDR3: CASSLLAGLETQYF. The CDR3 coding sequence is TGTGCCAGCAGCTTACTAGCGGGGCTCGAGACCCAGTACTTC.

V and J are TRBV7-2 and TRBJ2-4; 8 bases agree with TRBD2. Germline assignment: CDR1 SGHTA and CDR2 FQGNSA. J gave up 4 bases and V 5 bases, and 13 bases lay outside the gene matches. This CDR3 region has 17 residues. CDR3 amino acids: CASSKSGGSSGKNIQYF. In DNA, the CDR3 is TGTGCCAGCAGCAAAAGTGGGGGGTCTAGCGGGAAAAACATTCAGTACTTC.

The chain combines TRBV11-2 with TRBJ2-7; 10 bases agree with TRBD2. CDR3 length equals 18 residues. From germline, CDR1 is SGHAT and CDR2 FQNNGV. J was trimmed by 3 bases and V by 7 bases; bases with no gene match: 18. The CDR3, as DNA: TGTGCCAGCAACCCTCCTACGGGTAGCGGGAGGAATTTCTACGAGCAGTACTTC. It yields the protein CASNPPTGSGRNFYEQYF.

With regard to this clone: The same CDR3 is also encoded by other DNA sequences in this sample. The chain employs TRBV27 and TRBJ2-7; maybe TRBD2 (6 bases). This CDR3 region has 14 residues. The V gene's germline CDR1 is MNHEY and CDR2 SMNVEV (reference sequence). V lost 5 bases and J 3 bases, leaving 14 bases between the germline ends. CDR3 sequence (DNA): TGTGCCAGCAGTCCCGGGACTGGGGTCTACGAGCAGTACTTC. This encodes CASSPGTGVYEQYF.

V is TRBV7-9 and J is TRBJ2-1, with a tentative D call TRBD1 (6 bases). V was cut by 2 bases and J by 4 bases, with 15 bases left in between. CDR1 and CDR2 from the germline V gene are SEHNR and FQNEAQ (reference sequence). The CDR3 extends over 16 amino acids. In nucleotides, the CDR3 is TGTGCCAGCAGCTTAAGGGTTGGACAGACATACAATGAGCAGTTCTTC. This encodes CASSLRVGQTYNEQFF. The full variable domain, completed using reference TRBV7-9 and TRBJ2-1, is DTGVSQNPRHKITKRGQNVTFRCDPISEHNRLYWYRQTLGQGPEFLTYFQNEAQLEKSRLLSDRFSAERPKGSFSTLEIQRTEQGDSAMYLCASSLRVGQTYNEQFFGPGTRLTVL.

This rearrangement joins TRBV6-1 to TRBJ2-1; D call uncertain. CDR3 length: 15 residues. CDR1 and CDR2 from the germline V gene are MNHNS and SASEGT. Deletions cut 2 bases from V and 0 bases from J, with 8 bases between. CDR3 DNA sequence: TGTGCCAGCAGTGAACGGCTGAGCTCCTACAATGAGCAGTTCTTC. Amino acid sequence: CASSERLSSYNEQFF.

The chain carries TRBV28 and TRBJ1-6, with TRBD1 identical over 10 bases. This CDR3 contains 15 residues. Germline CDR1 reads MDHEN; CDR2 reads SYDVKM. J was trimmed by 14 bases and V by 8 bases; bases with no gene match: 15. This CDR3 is CASERRTGGSVTLHF. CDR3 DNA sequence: TGTGCCAGCGAAAGGCGGACAGGGGGAAGCGTTACCCTCCACTTT.

This chain's CDR3 is CASSTTSGTYEQYF. The CDR3 region has the DNA TGCGCCAGCAGCACGACTAGCGGAACCTACGAGCAGTACTTC. The chain is built from TRBV5-1 and TRBJ2-7, with 9 bases identical to TRBD2. Germline V gene data show CDR1 as SGHRS and CDR2 as YFSETQ. Trimming at V came to 4 bases and at J to 2 bases, leaving 4 bases not matched to a gene. The CDR3 loop spans 14 amino acids.

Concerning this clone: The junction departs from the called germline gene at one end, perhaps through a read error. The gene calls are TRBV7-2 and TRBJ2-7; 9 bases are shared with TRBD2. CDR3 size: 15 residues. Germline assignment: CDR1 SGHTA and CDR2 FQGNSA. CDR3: CASSQVAGVDYEQCF. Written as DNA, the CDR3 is TGTGCCAGCAGCCAGGTAGCGGGAGTGGACTACGAGCAGTGCTTC.